This TCR beta chain was identified in a study of cytomegalovirus exposure and HLA in healthy donors. Study results and limitations: In a later analysis, donors in an Asian-associated ancestry cluster reportedly had fewer N-insertions in productive TCRs than the cohort mean. The availability of immune exposure information extended only to CMV serostatus.

PCR involved 60 Vbeta and 13 Jbeta primers. Only in-frame clones appear in the TCRdb table, and some are missing; sequencing was by immunoSEQ multiplex PCR. The sample includes 140,000 or so clones, roughly 70% of them seen just once. Note on this clone: Its antigen is not identified. The same CDR3 is also encoded by other DNA sequences in this sample.

CDR3 length: 14 amino acids. The germline CDR1 and CDR2 sequences are MNHNY and SVGAGI (reference sequence). Trimming removed 5 bases from V and 5 bases from J; junction bases left unmatched: 8. Specimen: PBMCs. The genes are TRBV6-6 and TRBJ1-1; 7 positions match TRBD1. This receptor was obtained from a man between 18 and 29 years old in good health and CMV-seropositive. Here the CDR3 reads CASSHRQGGTEAFF. The CDR3 region has the DNA TGTGCCAGCAGTCACCGACAGGGAGGTACTGAAGCTTTCTTT.